A selection of T cell receptor beta chains follows, all from one sample in a study of shared clonotypes between healthy human individuals. Only in-frame clones appear in the TCRdb table, and some are missing; sequencing was by immunoSEQ multiplex PCR. The sample lists about 600,000 clones, approximately 97% seen once, with 0.045% to 0.07% in the top ten. The sequenced material came from naive CD4+ T cells sorted from blood. Receptor source: a woman in her thirties in good health. The CDR3 runs from the conserved cysteine through the conserved F or W. A D gene is named only where the DNA matches it firmly. Only some rows state a clone size, as once, few, many or a class for expanded clones.

len	d_gene	abundance	v_gene	j_gene	CDR3nt	CDR3aa
16	.	.	TRBV7-9	TRBJ2-3	TGTGCCAGCAGCTTAAGTCCGGGAGAGAGCACAGATACGCAGTATTTT	CASSLSPGESTDTQYF
15	.	.	TRBV7-8	TRBJ2-7	TGTGCCAGCAGCCGACGGGAGGGGACAGTGACAGTCCAGTACTTC	CASSRREGTVTVQYF
15	.	.	TRBV5-1	TRBJ1-3	TGCGCCAGCAGCTGGTCGACAGGTCCTGGAAACACCATATATTTT	CASSWSTGPGNTIYF
11	.	few	TRBV28	TRBJ2-7	TGTGCCAGCAGTTTTGCCTACGAGCAGTACTTC	CASSFAYEQYF
15	.	.	TRBV6-4	TRBJ2-3	TGTGCCAGCAGGTCCGACGGGTTCGGGCTTAATACGCAGTATTTT	CASRSDGFGLNTQYF
16	.	once	TRBV4-2	TRBJ2-1	TGTGCCAGCAGCCACCTCCGCGGCGGATACTACAATGAGCAGTTCTTC	CASSHLRGGYYNEQFF
14	TRBD1	.	TRBV5-1	TRBJ2-5	TGCGCCAGCAGCGGTGGACAGGGAAGGGAGACCCAGTACTTC	CASSGGQGRETQYF
16	TRBD2	.	TRBV2	TRBJ2-3	TGTGCCAGCAGTAAGACTAGCGGGGCTAGCACAGATACGCAGTATTTT	CASSKTSGASTDTQYF
15	TRBD1	.	TRBV5-1	TRBJ2-7	TGCGCCAGCAGCTTGGATGGCACAGGGGACTACGAGCAGTACTTC	CASSLDGTGDYEQYF
16	TRBD2	.	TRBV6-5	TRBJ2-7	TGTGCCAGCAGTTACAAGTCACTAGCGGGATCCTACGAGCAGTACTTC	CASSYKSLAGSYEQYF
15	.	.	TRBV6-5	TRBJ1-3	TGTGCCAGCAGTTACAGGGCAGGCTCTGGAAACACCATATATTTT	CASSYRAGSGNTIYF
13	.	.	TRBV2	TRBJ2-7	TGTGCCAGCAGAGGGGGGAGCTCCTACGAGCAGTACTTC	CASRGGSSYEQYF
19	TRBD2	.	TRBV5-4	TRBJ2-1	TGTGCCAGCAGCTTGGCCCCTAACCGTAGACTAGCGGGGTACAATGAGCAGTTCTTC	CASSLAPNRRLAGYNEQFF
13	TRBD1	.	TRBV23-1	TRBJ1-2	TGCGCCAGCAGTCGTCAGGGGGCGGTTGGCTACACCTTC	CASSRQGAVGYTF
12	.	once	TRBV29-1	TRBJ1-5	TGCAGCGTTAAATATAGCAATCAGCCCCAGCATTTT	CSVKYSNQPQHF
16	.	.	TRBV27	TRBJ1-1	TGTGCCAGCAGTCTTTTTTCTGTAGGACCGAACACTGAAGCTTTCTTT	CASSLFSVGPNTEAFF
18	TRBD1	.	TRBV7-9	TRBJ2-4	TGTGCCAGCAGCTTCCGGTTCGGGGACAGAGAAGACAAAAACATTCAGTACTTC	CASSFRFGDREDKNIQYF
17	.	once	TRBV7-9	TRBJ2-3	TGTGCCAGCAGCTTAGTTGCGAGGGGGGCAAGGTTAGATACGCAGTATTTT	CASSLVARGARLDTQYF
14	TRBD1	once	TRBV5-1	TRBJ1-2	TGCGCCAGCAGCAACGAGGGACAGGGAGATGGCTACACCTTC	CASSNEGQGDGYTF
15	.	.	TRBV18	TRBJ1-4	TGTGCCAGCTCATCCCAAACACCGACTAATGAAAAACTGTTTTTT	CASSSQTPTNEKLFF
11	.	.	TRBV2	TRBJ1-4	TGTGCCAGCACTGGGTATGAAAAACTGTTTTTT	CASTGYEKLFF
14	.	.	TRBV28	TRBJ1-3	TGTGCCAGCACCTCGGGGGGCCCTGGAAACACCATATATTTT	CASTSGGPGNTIYF
17	.	.	TRBV5-1	TRBJ2-1	TGCGCCAGCAGCTTGGCACTGGACACCACCTCCTACAATGAGCAGTTCTTC	CASSLALDTTSYNEQFF
17	.	.	TRBV7-2	TRBJ1-5	TGTGCCAGCAGCTTAGTTGGGGCAGTTAATAGCAATCAGCCCCAGCATTTT	CASSLVGAVNSNQPQHF
13	TRBD1	.	TRBV6-5	TRBJ1-2	TGTGCCAGCAGATCGACAGGGGTCGATGGCTACACCTTC	CASRSTGVDGYTF
16	TRBD2	once	TRBV4-1	TRBJ2-1	TGCGCCAGCAGCCGGGGTTGGGCGGGAGGATTCGATGAGCAGTTCTTC	CASSRGWAGGFDEQFF
14	TRBD1	.	TRBV10-1	TRBJ2-2	TGCGCCAGCAGTGCGGGACAGCTTAATTGGGAGCTGTTTTTT	CASSAGQLNWELFF
13	TRBD2	once	TRBV9	TRBJ2-7	TGTGCCAGCAGCCAAGGGGAGGGCTACGAGCAGTACTTC	CASSQGEGYEQYF
15	TRBD1	once	TRBV6-6	TRBJ2-2	TGTGCCAGCAGTTACTCGACAGGGTGGGCCGGGGAGCTGTTTTTT	CASSYSTGWAGELFF
13	.	once	TRBV6-6	TRBJ2-7	TGTGCCAGCAGTTACTCCCTAGCCTACGAGCAGTACTTC	CASSYSLAYEQYF
17	.	.	TRBV15	TRBJ1-1	TGTGCCACCAGCAGAAGGCAGGGGTTTTCGGTGAACACTGAAGCTTTCTTT	CATSRRQGFSVNTEAFF
17	TRBD1	.	TRBV5-5	TRBJ1-4	TGTGCCAGCAGCCCCGCCTCCCGACAGGGACGGGGTGAAAAACTGTTTTTT	CASSPASRQGRGEKLFF
15	.	.	TRBV25-1	TRBJ2-5	TGTGCCAGCAGTGAATGGGATAAAGCCCAAGAGACCCAGTACTTC	CASSEWDKAQETQYF
16	TRBD1	once	TRBV9	TRBJ1-1	TGTGCCAGCAGCTCATCTTACAGGGGCGGAGATACTGAAGCTTTCTTT	CASSSSYRGGDTEAFF
20	TRBD1	.	TRBV18	TRBJ2-6	TGTGCCAGCTCACCACTACAGGGGTCCCTTGCAATCTCTGGGGCCAACGTCCTGACTTTC	CASSPLQGSLAISGANVLTF
15	TRBD1	.	TRBV7-2	TRBJ1-3	TGTGCCAGCAGCTTAGCGGCAGGGGGGGGAAACACCATATATTTT	CASSLAAGGGNTIYF
17	.	.	TRBV10-1	TRBJ2-1	TGCGCCAGCAGTGAGGGGGTAGGCCACGGGGCCTGGAATGAGCAGTTCTTC	CASSEGVGHGAWNEQFF
15	.	.	TRBV5-6	TRBJ1-2	TGTGCCAGCAGCCCGTCGTGGCGAACTAACTATGGCTACACCTTC	CASSPSWRTNYGYTF
16	TRBD2	.	TRBV5-4	TRBJ2-5	TGTGCCAGCAGCCCCGCGGTAGCGGGAGTCCAAGAGACCCAGTACTTC	CASSPAVAGVQETQYF
15	.	once	TRBV28	TRBJ1-6	TGTGCCAGCAGTTTGATTCTGCGGAATAATTCACCCCTCCACTTT	CASSLILRNNSPLHF
16	.	.	TRBV7-9	TRBJ1-3	TGTGCCAGCAGCTTAATGGGGGCGTCCTCTGGAAACACCATATATTTT	CASSLMGASSGNTIYF
12	.	once	TRBV18	TRBJ1-2	TGTGCCAGCTCACCTGGCTCCTATGGCTACACCTTC	CASSPGSYGYTF
14	TRBD2	.	TRBV6-1	TRBJ2-7	TGTGCCAGCAGTGTCAGCGGGGGAACCTACGAGCAGTACTTC	CASSVSGGTYEQYF
17	.	.	TRBV14	TRBJ2-2	TGTGCCAGCAGCCAAGAAACCCAACAGGCGAACACCGGGGAGCTGTTTTTT	CASSQETQQANTGELFF
18	TRBD1	.	TRBV28	TRBJ2-6	TGTGCCAGCATCAACTCCGGGACAGCCTCCTCTGGGGCCAACGTCCTGACTTTC	CASINSGTASSGANVLTF
14	.	.	TRBV28	TRBJ1-4	TGTGCCAGCAGCCCCGGGCCAGAGCTGGAAAAACTGTTTTTT	CASSPGPELEKLFF
13	.	.	TRBV28	TRBJ2-3	TGTGCCAGCAGTTTCGGGTATGCAGATACGCAGTATTTT	CASSFGYADTQYF
13	TRBD1	.	TRBV10-2	TRBJ1-4	TGCGCCAGCAGTGAGGGACAGGGAGAAAAACTGTTTTTT	CASSEGQGEKLFF
15	.	.	TRBV7-2	TRBJ1-1	TGTGCCAGCAGCTTAGCGTACCCTCGGGACACTGAAGCTTTCTTT	CASSLAYPRDTEAFF
14	.	.	TRBV14	TRBJ2-1	TGTGCCAGCAGCCGATCACTTGGACAGTGGGAGCAGTTCTTC	CASSRSLGQWEQFF
14	TRBD2	.	TRBV10-3	TRBJ2-1	TGTGCCATCAAACCGGGACTAGCGGGATCAGAGCAGTTCTTC	CAIKPGLAGSEQFF
16	.	.	TRBV19	TRBJ2-7	TGTGCCAGTAGTATATCAACCCCCGCGAGGACATACGAGCAGTACTTC	CASSISTPARTYEQYF
11	.	.	TRBV5-8	TRBJ2-5	TGTGCCAGCAGCCCCCCGGGGACCCAGTACTTC	CASSPPGTQYF
14	.	.	TRBV25-1	TRBJ2-5	TGTGCCAGCAGTGTCGGCAGGGTAGGCGAGACCCAGTACTTC	CASSVGRVGETQYF
18	TRBD1	.	TRBV11-2	TRBJ1-3	TGTGCCAGCAGCTTAGGCCCGGGGACAGCGGTTTCTGGAAACACCATATATTTT	CASSLGPGTAVSGNTIYF